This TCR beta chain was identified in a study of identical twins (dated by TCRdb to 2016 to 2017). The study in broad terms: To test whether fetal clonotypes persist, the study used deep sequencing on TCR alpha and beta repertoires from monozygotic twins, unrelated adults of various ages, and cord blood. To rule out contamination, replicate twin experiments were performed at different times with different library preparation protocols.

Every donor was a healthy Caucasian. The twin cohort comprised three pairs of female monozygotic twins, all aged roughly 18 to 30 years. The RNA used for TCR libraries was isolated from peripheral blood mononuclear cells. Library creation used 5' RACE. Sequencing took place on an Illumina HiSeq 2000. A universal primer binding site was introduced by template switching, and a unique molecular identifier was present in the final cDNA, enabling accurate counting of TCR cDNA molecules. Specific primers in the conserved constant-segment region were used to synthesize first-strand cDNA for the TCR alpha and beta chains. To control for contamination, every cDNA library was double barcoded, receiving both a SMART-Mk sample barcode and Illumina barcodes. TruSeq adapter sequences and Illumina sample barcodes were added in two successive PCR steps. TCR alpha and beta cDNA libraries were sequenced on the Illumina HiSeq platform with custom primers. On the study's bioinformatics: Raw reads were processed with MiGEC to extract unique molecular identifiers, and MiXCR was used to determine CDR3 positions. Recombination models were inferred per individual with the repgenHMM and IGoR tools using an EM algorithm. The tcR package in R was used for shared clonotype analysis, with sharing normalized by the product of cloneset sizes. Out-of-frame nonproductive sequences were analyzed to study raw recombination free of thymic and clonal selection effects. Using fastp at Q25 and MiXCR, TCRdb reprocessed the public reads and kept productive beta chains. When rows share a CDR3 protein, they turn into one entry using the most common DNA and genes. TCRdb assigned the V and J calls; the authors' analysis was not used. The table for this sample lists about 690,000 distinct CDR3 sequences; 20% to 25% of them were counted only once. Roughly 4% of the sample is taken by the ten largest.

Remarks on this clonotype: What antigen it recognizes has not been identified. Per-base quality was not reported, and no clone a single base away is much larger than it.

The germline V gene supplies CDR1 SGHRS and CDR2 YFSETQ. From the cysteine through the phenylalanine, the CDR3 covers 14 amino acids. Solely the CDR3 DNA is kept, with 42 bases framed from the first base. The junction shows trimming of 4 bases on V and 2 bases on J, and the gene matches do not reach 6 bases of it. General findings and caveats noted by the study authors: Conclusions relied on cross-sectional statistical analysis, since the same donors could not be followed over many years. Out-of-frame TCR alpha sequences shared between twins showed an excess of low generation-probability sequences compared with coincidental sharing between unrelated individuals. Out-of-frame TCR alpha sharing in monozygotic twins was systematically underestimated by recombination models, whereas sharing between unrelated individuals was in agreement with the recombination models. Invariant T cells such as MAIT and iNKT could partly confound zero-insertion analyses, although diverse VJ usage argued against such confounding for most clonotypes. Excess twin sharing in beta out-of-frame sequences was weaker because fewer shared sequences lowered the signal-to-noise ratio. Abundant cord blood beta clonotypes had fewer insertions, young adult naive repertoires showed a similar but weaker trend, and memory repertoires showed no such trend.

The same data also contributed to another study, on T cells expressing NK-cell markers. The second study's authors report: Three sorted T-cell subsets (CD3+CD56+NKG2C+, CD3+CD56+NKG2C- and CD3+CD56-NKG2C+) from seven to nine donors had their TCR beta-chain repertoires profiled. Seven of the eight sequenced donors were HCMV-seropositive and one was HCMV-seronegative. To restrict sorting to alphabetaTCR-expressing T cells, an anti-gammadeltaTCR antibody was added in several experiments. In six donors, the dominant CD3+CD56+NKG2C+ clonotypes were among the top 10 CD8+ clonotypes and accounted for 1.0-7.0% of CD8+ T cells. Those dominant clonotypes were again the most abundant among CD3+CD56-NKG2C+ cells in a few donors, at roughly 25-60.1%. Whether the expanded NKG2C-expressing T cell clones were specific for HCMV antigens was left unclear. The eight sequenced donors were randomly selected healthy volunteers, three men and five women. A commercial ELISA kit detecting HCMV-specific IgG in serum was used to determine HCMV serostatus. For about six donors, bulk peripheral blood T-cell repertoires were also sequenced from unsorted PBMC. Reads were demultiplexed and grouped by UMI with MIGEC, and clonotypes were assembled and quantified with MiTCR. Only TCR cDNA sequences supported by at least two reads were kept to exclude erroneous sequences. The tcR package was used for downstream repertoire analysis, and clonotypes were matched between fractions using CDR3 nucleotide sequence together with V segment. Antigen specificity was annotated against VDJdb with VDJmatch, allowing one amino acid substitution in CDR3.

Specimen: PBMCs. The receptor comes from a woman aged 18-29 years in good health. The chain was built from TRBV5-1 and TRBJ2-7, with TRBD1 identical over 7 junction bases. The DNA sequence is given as TGCGCCAGCAGCATCGGACAGGATACCTACGAGCAGTACTTC. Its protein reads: CASSIGQDTYEQYF.